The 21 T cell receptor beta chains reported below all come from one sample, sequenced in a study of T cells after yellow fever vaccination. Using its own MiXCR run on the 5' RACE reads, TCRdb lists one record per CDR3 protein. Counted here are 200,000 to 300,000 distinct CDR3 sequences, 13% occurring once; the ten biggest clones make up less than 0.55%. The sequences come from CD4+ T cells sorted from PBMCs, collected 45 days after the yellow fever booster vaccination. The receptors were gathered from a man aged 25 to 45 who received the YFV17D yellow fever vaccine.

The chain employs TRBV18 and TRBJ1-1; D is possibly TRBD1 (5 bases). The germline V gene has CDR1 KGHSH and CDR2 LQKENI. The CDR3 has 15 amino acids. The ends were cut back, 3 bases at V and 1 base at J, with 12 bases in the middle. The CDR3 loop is CASSPRQNRNTEAFF. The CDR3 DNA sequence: TGTGCCAGCTCACCGCGACAGAATCGGAACACTGAAGCTTTCTTT.

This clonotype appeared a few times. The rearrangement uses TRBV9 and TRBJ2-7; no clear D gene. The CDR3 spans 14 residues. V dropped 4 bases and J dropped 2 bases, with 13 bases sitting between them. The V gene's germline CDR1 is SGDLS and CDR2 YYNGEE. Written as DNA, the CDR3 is TGTGCCAGCAGCCTCGGGCCTACGGCCTACGAGCAGTACTTC. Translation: CASSLGPTAYEQYF.

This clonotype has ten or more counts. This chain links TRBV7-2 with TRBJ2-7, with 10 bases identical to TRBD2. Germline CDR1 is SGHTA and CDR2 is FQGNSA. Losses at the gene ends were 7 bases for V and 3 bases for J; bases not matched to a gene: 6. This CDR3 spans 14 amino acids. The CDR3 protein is CASTDRTSGYEQYF. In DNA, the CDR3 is TGTGCCAGCACCGATCGGACTAGCGGCTACGAGCAGTACTTC.

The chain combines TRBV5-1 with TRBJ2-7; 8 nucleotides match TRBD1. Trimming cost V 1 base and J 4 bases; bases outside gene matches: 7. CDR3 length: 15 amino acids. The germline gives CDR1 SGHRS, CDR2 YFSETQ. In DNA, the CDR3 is TGCGCCAGCAGCTTGTTATGGACAGGGTTATACGAGCAGTACTTC. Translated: CASSLLWTGLYEQYF.

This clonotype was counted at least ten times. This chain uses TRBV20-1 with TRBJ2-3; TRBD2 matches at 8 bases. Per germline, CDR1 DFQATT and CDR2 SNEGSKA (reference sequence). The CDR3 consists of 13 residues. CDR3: CSFSGGLTDTQYF. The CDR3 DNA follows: TGCAGCTTCAGCGGGGGCCTCACAGATACGCAGTATTTT.

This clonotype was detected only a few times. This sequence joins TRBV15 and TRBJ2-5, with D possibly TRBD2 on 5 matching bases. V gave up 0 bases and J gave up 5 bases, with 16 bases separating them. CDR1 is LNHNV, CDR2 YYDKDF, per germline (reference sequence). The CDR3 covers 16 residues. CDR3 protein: CATSRDSPRRGETQYF. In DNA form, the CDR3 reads TGTGCCACCAGCAGAGATTCTCCAAGGCGCGGGGAGACCCAGTACTTC. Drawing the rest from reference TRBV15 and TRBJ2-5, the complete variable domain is DAMVIQNPRYQVTQFGKPVTLSCSQTLNHNVMYWYQQKSSQAPKLLFHYYDKDFNNEADTPDNFQSRRPNTSFCFLDIRSPGLGDTAMYLCATSRDSPRRGETQYFGPGTRLLVL.

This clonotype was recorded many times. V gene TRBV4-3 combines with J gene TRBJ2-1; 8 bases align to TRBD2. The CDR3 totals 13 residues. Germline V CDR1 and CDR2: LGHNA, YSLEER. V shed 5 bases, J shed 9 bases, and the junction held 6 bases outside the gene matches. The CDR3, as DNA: TGCGCCAGCAGCTCGACTAGCGTGAGTGAGCAGTTCTTC. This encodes CASSSTSVSEQFF.

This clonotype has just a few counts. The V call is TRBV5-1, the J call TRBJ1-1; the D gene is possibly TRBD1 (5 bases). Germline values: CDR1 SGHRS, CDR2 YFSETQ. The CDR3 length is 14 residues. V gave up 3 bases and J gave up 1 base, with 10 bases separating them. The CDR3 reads CASSYGGGNTEAFF. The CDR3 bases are TGCGCCAGCAGCTACGGCGGGGGGAACACTGAAGCTTTCTTT.

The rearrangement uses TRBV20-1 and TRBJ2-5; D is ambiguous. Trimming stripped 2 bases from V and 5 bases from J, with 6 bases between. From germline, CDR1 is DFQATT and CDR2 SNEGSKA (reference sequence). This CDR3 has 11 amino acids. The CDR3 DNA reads TGCAGTGCTAGACACGGGGAGACCCAGTACTTC. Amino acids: CSARHGETQYF.

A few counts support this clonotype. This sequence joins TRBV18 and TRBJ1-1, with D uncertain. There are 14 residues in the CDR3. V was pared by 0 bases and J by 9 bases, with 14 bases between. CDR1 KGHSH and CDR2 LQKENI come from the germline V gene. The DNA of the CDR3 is TGTGCCAGCTCACCACCTGAACTCCTTTGGAAAGCTTTCTTT. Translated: CASSPPELLWKAFF.

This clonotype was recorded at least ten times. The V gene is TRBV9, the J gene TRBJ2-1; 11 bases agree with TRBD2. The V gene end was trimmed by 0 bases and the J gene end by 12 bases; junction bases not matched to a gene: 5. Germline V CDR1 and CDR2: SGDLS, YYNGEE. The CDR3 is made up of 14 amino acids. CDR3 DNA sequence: TGTGCCAGCAGCGTAGCTACTAGCGGGAGTGTGCAGTTCTTC. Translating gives CASSVATSGSVQFF.

The CDR3 loop reads CASTSVVETQYF. CDR3 nucleotides: TGTGCCAGCACCTCTGTGGTAGAGACCCAGTACTTC. J is TRBJ2-5 and V is TRBV12-3 or TRBV12-4; D gene ambiguous. V was cut by 7 bases and J by 4 bases, with 10 bases left in between. The length of the CDR3 is 12 residues.

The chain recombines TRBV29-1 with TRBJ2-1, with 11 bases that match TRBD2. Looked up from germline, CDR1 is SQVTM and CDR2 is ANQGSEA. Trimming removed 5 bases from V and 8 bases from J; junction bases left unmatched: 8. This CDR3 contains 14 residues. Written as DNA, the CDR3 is TGCAGCGTTATGATAGCGGGAGGGAACTATGAGCAGTTCTTC. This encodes CSVMIAGGNYEQFF.

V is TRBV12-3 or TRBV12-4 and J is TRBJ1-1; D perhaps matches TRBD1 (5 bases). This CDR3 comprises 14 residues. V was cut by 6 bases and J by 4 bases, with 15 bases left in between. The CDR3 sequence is CASSPAQRGTEAFF. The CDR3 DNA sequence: TGTGCCAGCAGCCCCGCCCAGAGGGGCACTGAAGCTTTCTTT.

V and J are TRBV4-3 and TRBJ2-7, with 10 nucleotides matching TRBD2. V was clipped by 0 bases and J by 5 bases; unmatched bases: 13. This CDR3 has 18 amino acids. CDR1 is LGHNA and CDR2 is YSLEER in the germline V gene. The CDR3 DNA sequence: TGCGCCAGCAGCCAAGATTACCGCCTAGCGGGAGTGCTCGACGAGCAGTACTTC. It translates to CASSQDYRLAGVLDEQYF.

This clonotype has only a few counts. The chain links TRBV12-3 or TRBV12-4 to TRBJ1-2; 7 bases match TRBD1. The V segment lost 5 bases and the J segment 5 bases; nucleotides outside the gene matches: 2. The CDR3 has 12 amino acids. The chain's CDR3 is CASSGQVYGYTF. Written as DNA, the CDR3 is TGTGCCAGCAGTGGACAGGTTTATGGCTACACCTTC.

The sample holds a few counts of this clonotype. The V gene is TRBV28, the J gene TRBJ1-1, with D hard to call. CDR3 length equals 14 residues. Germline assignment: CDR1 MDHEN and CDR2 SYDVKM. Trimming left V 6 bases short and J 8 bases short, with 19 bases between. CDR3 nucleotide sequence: TGTGCCAGCAGCCCCCCCCATCGAGGCGCAGAAGCTTTCTTT. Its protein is CASSPPHRGAEAFF.

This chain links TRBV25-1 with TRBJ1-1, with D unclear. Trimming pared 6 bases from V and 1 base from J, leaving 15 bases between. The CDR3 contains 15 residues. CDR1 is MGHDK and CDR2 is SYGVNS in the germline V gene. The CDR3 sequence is CASRDDLIKNTEAFF. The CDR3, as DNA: TGTGCCAGCAGGGACGATCTTATCAAGAACACTGAAGCTTTCTTT.

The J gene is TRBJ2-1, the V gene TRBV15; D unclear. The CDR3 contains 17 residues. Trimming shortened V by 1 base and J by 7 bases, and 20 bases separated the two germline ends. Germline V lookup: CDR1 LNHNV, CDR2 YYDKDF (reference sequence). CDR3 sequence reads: CATSRGDGRSFQNEQFF. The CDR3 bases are TGTGCCACCAGCAGAGGTGATGGTAGAAGTTTTCAGAATGAGCAGTTCTTC.

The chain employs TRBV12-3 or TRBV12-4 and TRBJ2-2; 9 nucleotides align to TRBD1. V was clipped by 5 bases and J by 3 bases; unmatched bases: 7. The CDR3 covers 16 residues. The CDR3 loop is CASSRGQGIDTGELFF. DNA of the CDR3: TGTGCCAGCAGTCGTGGACAGGGGATTGACACCGGGGAGCTGTTTTTT.

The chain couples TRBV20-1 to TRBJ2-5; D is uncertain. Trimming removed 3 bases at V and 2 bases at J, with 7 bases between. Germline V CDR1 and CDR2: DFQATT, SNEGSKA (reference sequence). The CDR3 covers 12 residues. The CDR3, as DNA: TGCAGTGCTAGTCCGGGTCAAGAGACCCAGTACTTC. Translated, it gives CSASPGQETQYF.